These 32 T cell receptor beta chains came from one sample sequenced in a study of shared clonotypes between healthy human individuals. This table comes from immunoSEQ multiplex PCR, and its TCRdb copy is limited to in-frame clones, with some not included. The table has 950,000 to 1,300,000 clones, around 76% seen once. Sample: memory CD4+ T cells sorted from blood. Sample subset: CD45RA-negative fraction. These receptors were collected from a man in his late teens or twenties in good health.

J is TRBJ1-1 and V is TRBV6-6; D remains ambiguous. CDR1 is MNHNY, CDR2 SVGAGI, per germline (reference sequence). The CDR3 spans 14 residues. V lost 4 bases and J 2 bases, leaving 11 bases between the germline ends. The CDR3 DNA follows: TGTGCCAGCAGTTCGGCGGGAATTAACACTGAAGCTTTCTTT. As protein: CASSSAGINTEAFF.

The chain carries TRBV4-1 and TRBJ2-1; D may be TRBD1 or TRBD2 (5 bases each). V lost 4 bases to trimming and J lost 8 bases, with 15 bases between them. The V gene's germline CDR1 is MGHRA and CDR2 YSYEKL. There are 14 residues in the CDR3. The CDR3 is CASSRDPFDHEQFF. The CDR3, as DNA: TGCGCCAGCAGCCGGGACCCCTTTGACCATGAGCAGTTCTTC.

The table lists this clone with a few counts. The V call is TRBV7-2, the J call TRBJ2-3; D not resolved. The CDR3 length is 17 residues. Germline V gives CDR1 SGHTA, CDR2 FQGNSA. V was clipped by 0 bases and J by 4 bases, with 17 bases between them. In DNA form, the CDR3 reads TGTGCCAGCAGCTTAGCTCCGGGCAATCCCATTCCAGATACGCAGTATTTT. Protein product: CASSLAPGNPIPDTQYF.

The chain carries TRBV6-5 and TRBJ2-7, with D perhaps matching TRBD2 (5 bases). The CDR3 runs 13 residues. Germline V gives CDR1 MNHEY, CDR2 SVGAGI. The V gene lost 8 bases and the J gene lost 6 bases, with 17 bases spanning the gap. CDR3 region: CASAEGLFGEQYF. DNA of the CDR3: TGTGCCAGCGCCGAGGGCCTTTTTGGCGAGCAGTACTTC.

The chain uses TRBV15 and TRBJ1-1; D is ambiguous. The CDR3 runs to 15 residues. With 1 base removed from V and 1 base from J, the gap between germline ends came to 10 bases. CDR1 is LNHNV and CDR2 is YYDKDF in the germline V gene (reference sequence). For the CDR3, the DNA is TGTGCCACCAGCAGAGCCGACCGATGGAACACTGAAGCTTTCTTT. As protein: CATSRADRWNTEAFF.

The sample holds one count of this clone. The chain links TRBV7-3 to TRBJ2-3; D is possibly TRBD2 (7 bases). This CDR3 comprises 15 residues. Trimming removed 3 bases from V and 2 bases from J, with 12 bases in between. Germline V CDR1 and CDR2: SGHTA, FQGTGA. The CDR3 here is CASSLGGPFTDTQYF. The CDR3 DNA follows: TGTGCCAGCAGCTTGGGGGGGCCGTTCACAGATACGCAGTATTTT.

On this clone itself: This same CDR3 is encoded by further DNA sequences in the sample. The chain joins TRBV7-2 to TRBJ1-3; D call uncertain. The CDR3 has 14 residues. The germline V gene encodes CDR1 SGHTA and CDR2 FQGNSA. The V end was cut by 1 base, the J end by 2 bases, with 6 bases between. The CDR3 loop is CASSLDRAGNTIYF. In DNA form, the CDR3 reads TGTGCCAGCAGCTTAGACCGGGCTGGAAACACCATATATTTT. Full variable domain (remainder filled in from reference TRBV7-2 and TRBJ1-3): GAGVSQSPSNKVTEKGKDVELRCDPISGHTALYWYRQSLGQGLEFLIYFQGNSAPDKSGLPSDRFSAERTGGSVSTLTIQRTQQEDSAVYLCASSLDRAGNTIYFGEGSWLTVV.

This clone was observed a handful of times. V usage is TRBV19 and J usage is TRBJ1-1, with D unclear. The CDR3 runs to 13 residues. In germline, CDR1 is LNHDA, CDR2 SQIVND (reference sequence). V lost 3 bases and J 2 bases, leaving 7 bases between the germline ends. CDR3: CASSIQTNTEAFF. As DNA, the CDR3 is TGTGCCAGTAGTATTCAAACCAACACTGAAGCTTTCTTT.

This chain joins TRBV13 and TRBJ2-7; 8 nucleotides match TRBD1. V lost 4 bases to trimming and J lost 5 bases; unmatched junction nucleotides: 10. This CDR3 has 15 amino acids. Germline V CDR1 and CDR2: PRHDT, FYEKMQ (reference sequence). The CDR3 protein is CASSSRGQGRDEQYF. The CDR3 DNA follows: TGTGCCAGCAGCTCCCGCGGACAGGGTAGAGACGAGCAGTACTTC. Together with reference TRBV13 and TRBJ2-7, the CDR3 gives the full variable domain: AAGVIQSPRHLIKEKRETATLKCYPIPRHDTVYWYQQGPGQDPQFLISFYEKMQSDKGSIPDRFSAQQFSDYHSELNMSSLELGDSALYFCASSSRGQGRDEQYFGPGTRLTVT.

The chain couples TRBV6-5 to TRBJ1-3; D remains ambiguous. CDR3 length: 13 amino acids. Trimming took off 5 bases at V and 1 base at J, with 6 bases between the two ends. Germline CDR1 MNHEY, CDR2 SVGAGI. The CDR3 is CASSRESGNTIYF. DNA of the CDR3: TGTGCCAGCAGTAGGGAATCTGGAAACACCATATATTTT.

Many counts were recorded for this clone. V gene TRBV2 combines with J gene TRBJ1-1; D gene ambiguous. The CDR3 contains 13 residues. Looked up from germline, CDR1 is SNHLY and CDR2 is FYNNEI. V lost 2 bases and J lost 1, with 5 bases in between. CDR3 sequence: CASSEQPNTEAFF. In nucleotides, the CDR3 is TGTGCCAGCAGTGAACAGCCGAACACTGAAGCTTTCTTT.

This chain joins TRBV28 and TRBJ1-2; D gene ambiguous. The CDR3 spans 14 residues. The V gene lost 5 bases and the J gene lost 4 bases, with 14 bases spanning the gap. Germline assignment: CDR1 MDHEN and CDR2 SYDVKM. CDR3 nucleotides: TGTGCCAGCAGTCTAGAGGTAGAGGGCTATGGCTACACCTTC. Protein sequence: CASSLEVEGYGYTF.

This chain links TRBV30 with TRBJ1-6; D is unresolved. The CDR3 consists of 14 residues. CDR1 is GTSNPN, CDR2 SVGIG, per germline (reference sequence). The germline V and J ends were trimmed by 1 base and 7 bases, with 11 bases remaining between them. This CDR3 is CAWSEARGNSPLHF. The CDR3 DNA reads TGTGCCTGGAGTGAAGCCCGGGGAAATTCACCCCTCCACTTT.

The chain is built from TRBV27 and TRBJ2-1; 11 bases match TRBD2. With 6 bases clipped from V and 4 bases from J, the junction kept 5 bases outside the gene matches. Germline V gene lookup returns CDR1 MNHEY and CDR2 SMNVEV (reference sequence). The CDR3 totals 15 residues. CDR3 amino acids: CASSQLAGAYNEQFF. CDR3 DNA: TGTGCCAGCAGCCAACTAGCGGGAGCGTACAATGAGCAGTTCTTC.

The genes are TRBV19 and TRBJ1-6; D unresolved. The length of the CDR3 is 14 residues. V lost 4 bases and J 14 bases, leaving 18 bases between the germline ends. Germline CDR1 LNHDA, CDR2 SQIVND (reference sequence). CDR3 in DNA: TGTGCCAGTAGTACCCCGATCGATGGGTCGGCCCTCCACTTT. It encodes CASSTPIDGSALHF.

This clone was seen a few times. The CDR3 nucleotides are TGCAGCGTTGTGGCTGGGACTAATCAGCCCCAGCATTTT. Its translation is CSVVAGTNQPQHF. The J gene is TRBJ1-5, the V gene TRBV29-1; a possible D gene is TRBD1 (5 bases). Trimming removed 4 bases from V and 4 bases from J, with 11 bases in between. The V gene's germline CDR1 is SQVTM and CDR2 ANQGSEA. This CDR3 spans 13 amino acids.

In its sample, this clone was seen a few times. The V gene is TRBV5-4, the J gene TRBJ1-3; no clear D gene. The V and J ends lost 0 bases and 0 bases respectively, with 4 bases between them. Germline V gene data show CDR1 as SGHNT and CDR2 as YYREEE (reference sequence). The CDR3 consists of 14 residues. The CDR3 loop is CASSLDPSGNTIYF. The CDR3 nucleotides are TGTGCCAGCAGCTTGGACCCCTCTGGAAACACCATATATTTT.

The CDR3 DNA follows: TGTGCCAGCAGCCCTATAAGGACAGGGGGCATGACTTTC. Amino acid sequence: CASSPIRTGGMTF. The rearrangement links TRBV7-2 to TRBJ2-6; 11 nucleotides align to TRBD1. J was trimmed by 17 bases and V by 5 bases; bases with no gene match: 8. The CDR3 sequence is 13 residues long. CDR1 is SGHTA, CDR2 FQGNSA, per germline. The whole variable domain, filled in from reference TRBV7-2 and TRBJ2-6, reads GAGVSQSPSNKVTEKGKDVELRCDPISGHTALYWYRQSLGQGLEFLIYFQGNSAPDKSGLPSDRFSAERTGGSVSTLTIQRTQQEDSAVYLCASSPIRTGGMTFGAGSRLTVL.

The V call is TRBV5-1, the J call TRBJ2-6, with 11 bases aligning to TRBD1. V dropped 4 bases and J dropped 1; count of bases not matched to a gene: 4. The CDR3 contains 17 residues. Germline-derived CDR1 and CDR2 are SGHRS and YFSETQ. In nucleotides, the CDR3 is TGCGCCAGCAGCCAGGGACAGGGGGTGTCTGGGGCCAACGTCCTGACTTTC. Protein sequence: CASSQGQGVSGANVLTF.

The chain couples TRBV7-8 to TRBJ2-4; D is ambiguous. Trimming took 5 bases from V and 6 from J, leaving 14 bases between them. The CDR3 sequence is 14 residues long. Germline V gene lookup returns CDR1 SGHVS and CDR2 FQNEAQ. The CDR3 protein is CASSARTARNIQYF. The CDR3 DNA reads TGTGCCAGCAGCGCCCGAACAGCGAGAAACATTCAGTACTTC.

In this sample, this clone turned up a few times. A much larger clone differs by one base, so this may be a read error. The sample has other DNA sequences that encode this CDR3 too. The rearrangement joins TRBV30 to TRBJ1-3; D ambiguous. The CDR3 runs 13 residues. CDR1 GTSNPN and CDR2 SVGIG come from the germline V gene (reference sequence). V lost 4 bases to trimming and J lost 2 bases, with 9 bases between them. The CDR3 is CAWNTGTGNTIYF. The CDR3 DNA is TGTGCCTGGAACACTGGGACTGGAAACACCATATATTTT.

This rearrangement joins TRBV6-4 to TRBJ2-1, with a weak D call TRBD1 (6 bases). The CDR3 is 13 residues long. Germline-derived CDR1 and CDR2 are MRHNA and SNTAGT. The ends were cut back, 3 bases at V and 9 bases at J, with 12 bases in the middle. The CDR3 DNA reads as TGTGCCAGCAGTGATCAGGGGCTTGGTGAGCAGTTCTTC. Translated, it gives CASSDQGLGEQFF.

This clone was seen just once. The CDR3 sequence: CASSLMARGDQPQHF. CDR3 coding DNA: TGTGCCAGCAGTTTAATGGCGAGGGGGGATCAGCCCCAGCATTTT. This chain joins TRBV27 and TRBJ1-5, with a tentative D call TRBD1 (6 bases). Trimming took off 2 bases at V and 5 bases at J, with 13 bases between the two ends. This CDR3 has 15 residues. CDR1 MNHEY and CDR2 SMNVEV come from the germline V gene (reference sequence).

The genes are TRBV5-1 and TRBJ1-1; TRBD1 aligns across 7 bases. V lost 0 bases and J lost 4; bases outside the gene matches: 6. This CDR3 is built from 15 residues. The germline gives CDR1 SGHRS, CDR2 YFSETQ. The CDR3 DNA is TGCGCCAGCAGCTTGGTGCCAGGGGGGGTCACTGAAGCTTTCTTT. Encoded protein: CASSLVPGGVTEAFF.

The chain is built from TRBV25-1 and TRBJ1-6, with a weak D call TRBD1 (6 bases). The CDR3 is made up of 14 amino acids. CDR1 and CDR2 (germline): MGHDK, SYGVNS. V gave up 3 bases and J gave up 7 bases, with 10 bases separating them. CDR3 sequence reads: CASSDDRTNSPLHF. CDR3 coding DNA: TGTGCCAGCAGTGACGACAGGACCAATTCACCCCTCCACTTT.

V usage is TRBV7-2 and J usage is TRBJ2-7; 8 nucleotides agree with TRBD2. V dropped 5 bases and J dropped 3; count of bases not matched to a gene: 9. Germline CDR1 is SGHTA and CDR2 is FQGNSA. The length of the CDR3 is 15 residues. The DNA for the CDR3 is TGTGCCAGCAGCCGAGAAGCGGGAGCCCGCTACGAGCAGTACTTC. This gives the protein CASSREAGARYEQYF.

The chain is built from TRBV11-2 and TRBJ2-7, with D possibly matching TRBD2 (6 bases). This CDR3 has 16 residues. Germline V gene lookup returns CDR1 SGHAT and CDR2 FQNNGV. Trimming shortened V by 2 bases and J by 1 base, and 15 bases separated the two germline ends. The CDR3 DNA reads TGTGCCAGCAGCTTATGGCAGGGAGGAGGATCCTACGAGCAGTACTTC. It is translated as CASSLWQGGGSYEQYF. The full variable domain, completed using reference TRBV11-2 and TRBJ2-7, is EAGVAQSPRYKIIEKRQSVAFWCNPISGHATLYWYQQILGQGPKLLIQFQNNGVVDDSQLPKDRFSAERLKGVDSTLKIQPAKLEDSAVYLCASSLWQGGGSYEQYFGPGTRLTVT.

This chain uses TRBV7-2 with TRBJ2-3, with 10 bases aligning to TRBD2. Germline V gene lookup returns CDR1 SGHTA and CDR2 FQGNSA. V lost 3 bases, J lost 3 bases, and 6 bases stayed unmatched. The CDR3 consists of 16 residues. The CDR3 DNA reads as TGTGCCAGCAGCTTCGCAGCGGGAGGGCGGACAGATACGCAGTATTTT. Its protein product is CASSFAAGGRTDTQYF.

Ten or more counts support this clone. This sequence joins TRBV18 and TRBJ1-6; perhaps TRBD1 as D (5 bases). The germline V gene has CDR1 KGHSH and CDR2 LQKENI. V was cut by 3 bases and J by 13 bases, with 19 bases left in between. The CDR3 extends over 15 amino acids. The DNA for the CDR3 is TGTGCCAGCTCACCTTTAAGGGACGGGCTTGGGCCCCTCCACTTT. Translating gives CASSPLRDGLGPLHF.

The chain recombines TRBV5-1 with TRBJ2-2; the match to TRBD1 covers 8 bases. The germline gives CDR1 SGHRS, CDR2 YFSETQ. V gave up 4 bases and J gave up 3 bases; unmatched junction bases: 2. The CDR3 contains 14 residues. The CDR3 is CASSGTGDTGELFF. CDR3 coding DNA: TGCGCCAGCAGCGGGACAGGAGACACCGGGGAGCTGTTTTTT.

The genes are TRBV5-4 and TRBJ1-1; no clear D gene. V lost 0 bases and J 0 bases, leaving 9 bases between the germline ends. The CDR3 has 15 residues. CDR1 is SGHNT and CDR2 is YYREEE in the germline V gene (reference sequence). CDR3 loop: CASSLDSGLNTEAFF. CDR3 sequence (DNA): TGTGCCAGCAGCTTGGACAGCGGGCTGAACACTGAAGCTTTCTTT.

CDR3: CASSVGLAQETQYF. The CDR3 region has the DNA TGTGCCAGCAGCGTAGGGCTAGCGCAAGAGACCCAGTACTTC. V is TRBV9 and J is TRBJ2-5; possible D gene TRBD2, 6 bases. The germline V gene encodes CDR1 SGDLS and CDR2 YYNGEE. V was shortened by 0 bases and J by 2 bases, with 8 bases between the two germline ends. The length of the CDR3 is 14 residues. The whole variable domain, remainder taken from reference TRBV9 and TRBJ2-5, is DSGVTQTPKHLITATGQRVTLRCSPRSGDLSVYWYQQSLDQGLQFLIQYYNGEERAKGNILERFSAQQFPDLHSELNLSSLELGDSALYFCASSVGLAQETQYFGPGTRLLVL.